The clone carrying this TCR beta chain was detected ten times or more. This entry is derived from a study of T cell repertoires in cytomegalovirus infection. As for the study in general: Both CMV infection and a matching HLA type were indicated by public TCR beta signatures.

TCRdb re-analysed the reads in MiXCR, keeping a single row per CDR3 protein. The data show nearly 550,000 distinct CDR3 sequences, 15% to 20% seen once. V lost 2 bases, J lost 0 bases, and 11 bases lay in between. The CDR3 totals 16 residues. The V gene's germline CDR1 is SGHVS and CDR2 FQNEAQ. The receptor's source is a human donor in good health (CMV status not recorded). Some clones in this sample may be carry-over from other donors' samples. Sequenced input: CD8+ T cells from PBMCs. The gene calls are TRBV7-8 and TRBJ1-3; D remains unclear. CDR3 DNA: TGTGCCAGCAGCTTATCAGGTTGGGGCTCTGGAAACACCATATATTTT. This encodes CASSLSGWGSGNTIYF. Drawing the rest from reference TRBV7-8 and TRBJ1-3, the complete variable domain is GAGVSQSPRYKVAKRGQDVALRCDPISGHVSLFWYQQALGQGPEFLTYFQNEAQLDKSGLPSDRFFAERPEGSVSTLKIQRTQQEDSAVYLCASSLSGWGSGNTIYFGEGSWLTVV.